This TCR beta chain is from a study of blood T cell repertoires in COVID-19. Study overall: The cDNA or gDNA used as material had been derived from T cells, B-cell-depleted T cells, or PBMCs.

Original processing notes: By means of reference gene primer amplification, nucleated cell counts were estimated. Sequenced by immunoSEQ multiplex PCR; TCRdb stores in-frame clones only, minus some. That table furnishes V, J and clone size, whereas the DNA furnished D and trimming. Seen here are roughly 150,000 clones, 84% observed once, and the top ten hold around 9.8%. The sequence was obtained from a woman in her fifties or sixties with acute or convalescent COVID-19. Sample: peripheral blood.

This CDR3 is CASSRETGGSEQYF. In DNA, the CDR3 is TGTGCCAGCAGTCGAGAGACAGGGGGCAGCGAGCAGTACTTC. V gene TRBV6-6 combines with J gene TRBJ2-7, with TRBD1 matching over 10 bases. The CDR3 runs 14 residues. The trim removed 5 bases at V and 6 bases at J, leaving 7 bases unmatched. Looked up from germline, CDR1 is MNHNY and CDR2 is SVGAGI (reference sequence).